These T cell receptor beta chains were read from a single sample in a study of T cells in localized non-small cell lung cancer. Data came from immunoSEQ multiplex PCR; TCRdb stores just in-frame clones and leaves some out. Counted here are tens of thousands of clones, roughly 84% occurring once; the ten biggest clones make up around a sixth. The starting material was PBMCs, obtained before any cancer treatment. Every receptor here comes from a woman between 35 and 70 years old with stage II squamous cell lung carcinoma. CDR3s include the opening cysteine and the closing phenylalanine or tryptophan. Expanded clones get a size class; other rows say once, few or many, or leave the size out.

. TRBJ2-3 TRBV11-2 CASSQLAGGTDTQYF
few TRBJ1-1 TRBV11-3 CASSPESWNTEAFF
. TRBJ2-2 TRBV2 CASSEVGSGMGGELFF
few TRBJ2-7 TRBV25-1 CASSGPADPTSYEQYF
few TRBJ1-3 TRBV5-1 CASSLSQGAGNTIYF
few TRBJ1-2 TRBV11-3 CASSLDRGLGYTF
. TRBJ1-1 TRBV6-5 CASSYRPTGVNTEAFF
. TRBJ2-5 TRBV7-2 CASRFTSGRRETQYF
few TRBJ2-7 TRBV11-2 CASSFGTGAAYEQYF
. TRBJ1-4 TRBV2 CASIKEDTSGGEKLFF
. TRBJ1-2 TRBV10-3 CAIRSGQHEGYTF
. TRBJ1-1 TRBV5-1 CASSEQPNTEAFF
. TRBJ1-1 TRBV19 CASSKDRATMNTEAFF
. TRBJ2-7 TRBV5-4 CASSLAGTSGYEQYF
once TRBJ2-5 TRBV27 CASSLRASGIGLETQYF
. TRBJ2-1 TRBV4-3 CASSLATGRRDNEQFF
. TRBJ2-1 TRBV7-2 CASSPSGRSYNEQFF
. TRBJ1-2 TRBV15 CATSRDGSEGYTF
. TRBJ1-1 TRBV21-1 CASSKGRQGTTAFF
. TRBJ1-1 TRBV28 CASSLEPHTEAFF
. TRBJ2-7 TRBV7-9 CASSISTGNYEQYF
. TRBJ2-7 TRBV15 CATSSGGGSGSYEQYF
. TRBJ1-4 TRBV12-5 CASGSTGQAVNEKLFF
. TRBJ1-1 TRBV28 CASSLSRLNTEAFF
. TRBJ2-7 TRBV11-3 CASSLDRTSSYEQYF
. TRBJ2-7 TRBV7-2 CASSLVGQGSYEQYF
. TRBJ1-1 TRBV19 CASSPGRNTEAFF
. TRBJ1-1 TRBV10-3 CAISESVVLAREAFF
. TRBJ2-1 TRBV28 CASSSGAASSYNEQFF
. TRBJ2-1 TRBV12-5 CASGLAVLAEKFF
once TRBJ1-4 TRBV5-1 CASSLQGANEKLFF
. TRBJ2-6 TRBV10-3 CATLGGGASGANVLTF
. TRBJ2-2 TRBV5-4 CASSLTGSNTGELFF
. TRBJ2-3 TRBV28 CASSPGTSGTDTQYF
. TRBJ1-5 TRBV6-1 CAISESITGNNQPQHF
. TRBJ2-1 TRBV18 CASSPSMSSYNEQFF
few TRBJ2-7 TRBV28 CASSSPYEQYF
. TRBJ2-7 TRBV5-1 CASSFGQGFYEQYF
. TRBJ1-4 TRBV9 CASSVGGRSANEKLFF
once TRBJ1-1 TRBV7-9 CASSSWGVF
. TRBJ2-1 TRBV4-2 CASSQDVGVNEQFF
. TRBJ2-3 TRBV15 CATSKRTGGADTQYF
. TRBJ2-3 TRBV19 CASSIVPRTSRHSTDTQYF
once TRBJ2-3 TRBV6-5 CASSRSGSSTDTQYF
. TRBJ1-2 TRBV12-5 CASGLGAGRNGYTF
once TRBJ1-1 TRBV10-3 CAIAPGENTEAFF
. TRBJ2-1 TRBV5-1 CASSSVNRGPNNEQFF
. TRBJ2-7 TRBV11-1 CASSSPVGDSSYEQYF
. TRBJ2-3 TRBV6-5 CASRRSLGATDTQYF
few TRBJ1-1 TRBV10-3 CAISEKGQGMNTEAFF
. TRBJ2-1 TRBV4-2 CASSPLGVGFGEQFF
. TRBJ1-1 TRBV7-2 CASSLVRTGSTEAFF
. TRBJ1-1 TRBV7-9 CASSSLAGGLTEAFF
. TRBJ2-2 TRBV7-2 CASSLAGGTGELFF
few TRBJ1-2 TRBV6-1 CASSEFQVTYGYTF
. TRBJ1-5 TRBV7-8 CASSLESGKAQPQHF
. TRBJ1-4 TRBV15 CATGGRGVIGEKLFF
. TRBJ1-2 TRBV6-5 CASSYPGQGVYTF
. TRBJ1-3 TRBV29-1 CSVRFSGGNTIYF
. TRBJ2-2 TRBV19 CASTLGLMLGTGELFF